One and the same sample provided the 16 T cell receptor beta chains below, sequenced in a study of vaccination and CD4 T cells after COVID-19. Treatment specified: roughly nine-day PBMC culture with coronavirus spike peptide pools or control peptides (ViraFEST assay). No antigen has been identified for these receptors. The Oncomine TCR Beta short-read assay sequenced DNA from cultured CD4+ T cells. TCRdb ran MiXCR on the PCR reads and lists one entry per CDR3 protein. Of some 25,000 distinct CDR3 sequences in the sample, around 49% were seen once. The sequenced sample consisted of CD4+ T cells from blood, cultured in vitro. The source is a human donor who had recovered from COVID-19.

Here the CDR3 DNA reads TGTGCCAGCAGACGACTAGCGGGGAACACAGATACGCAGTATTTT. Protein product: CASRRLAGNTDTQYF. The chain employs TRBV2 and TRBJ2-3; 11 bases map to TRBD2. Trimming removed 6 bases from V and 2 bases from J; junction bases left unmatched: 4. Germline loops: CDR1 SNHLY, CDR2 FYNNEI. The CDR3 contains 15 residues.

This clonotype was counted between two and nine times. V gene TRBV6-5 combines with J gene TRBJ1-5; no definite D call. Germline V gene lookup returns CDR1 MNHEY and CDR2 SVGAGI. CDR3 size: 13 residues. V was cut by 3 bases and J by 4 bases, with 7 bases left in between. The CDR3 region is CASSYSPNQPQHF. CDR3 bases: TGTGCCAGCAGTTATAGCCCAAATCAGCCCCAGCATTTT.

The chain recombines TRBV29-1 with TRBJ2-2; 7 nucleotides line up with TRBD1. J gave up 4 bases and V 7 bases, and 9 bases lay outside the gene matches. Per the germline V gene, CDR1 is SQVTM and CDR2 is ANQGSEA. The CDR3 extends over 14 amino acids. The CDR3 DNA sequence: TGCAGCGGTAGGGACAGAGAGGCCACCGGGGAGCTGTTTTTT. This gives the protein CSGRDREATGELFF.

The chain carries TRBV20-1 and TRBJ2-7, with no clear D. V dropped 5 bases and J dropped 2 bases, with 13 bases sitting between them. The CDR3 loop spans 13 amino acids. Germline V gene data show CDR1 as DFQATT and CDR2 as SNEGSKA (reference sequence). CDR3 residues: CSALDSSPYEQYF. CDR3 nucleotides: TGCAGTGCTCTCGACTCATCCCCCTACGAGCAGTACTTC.

This clonotype was seen more than once but under ten times. J is TRBJ2-7 and V is TRBV20-1; 12 bases are shared with TRBD2. The V gene's germline CDR1 is DFQATT and CDR2 SNEGSKA (reference sequence). After removal of 1 base from V and 3 bases from J, the junction contained 4 bases not matched to a gene. CDR3 length: 15 amino acids. CDR3 loop: CSARASGRAHYEQYF. As DNA, the CDR3 is TGCAGTGCTAGAGCTAGCGGGAGGGCCCACTACGAGCAGTACTTC.

The table lists this clonotype with a few counts. DNA for the CDR3: TGCGCCAGCAGCCAAGGCGCAGGGGGCTTGCTAGATTCACCCCTCCACTTT. This codes for CASSQGAGGLLDSPLHF. The rearrangement uses TRBV4-1 and TRBJ1-6; 8 bases align to TRBD1. The CDR3 contains 17 residues. Trimming at V came to 1 base and at J to 8 bases, leaving 10 bases not matched to a gene. Looked up from germline, CDR1 is MGHRA and CDR2 is YSYEKL.

This clonotype was observed a few times. The chain links TRBV7-9 to TRBJ1-5; D call uncertain. Per the germline V gene, CDR1 is SEHNR and CDR2 is FQNEAQ (reference sequence). Trimming removed 0 bases at V and 3 bases at J, with 12 bases between. This CDR3 has 16 amino acids. Here the CDR3 DNA reads TGTGCCAGCAGCTTAGCGTCCCGCGGGTTCAATCAGCCCCAGCATTTT. Amino acids: CASSLASRGFNQPQHF.

The J gene is TRBJ1-5, the V gene TRBV19; 7 bases agree with TRBD1. V was clipped by 10 bases and J by 0 bases; unmatched bases: 3. The CDR3 covers 13 residues. Germline V gene sequence: CDR1 LNHDA, CDR2 SQIVND (reference sequence). In DNA, the CDR3 is TGTGCCACTGGACAGGATAGCAATCAGCCCCAGCATTTT. Its protein product is CATGQDSNQPQHF.

Comments on this clonotype: The germline gene is not matched at one end of the junction; a read error may be the cause. This chain joins TRBV7-2 and TRBJ2-7; 11 bases fit TRBD2. The CDR3 totals 14 residues. Germline-derived CDR1 and CDR2 are SGHTA and FQGNSA. The CDR3 DNA reads TGTGCCGGCAGCCATGGGACTAGCGGAAACGAGCAGTACTTC. This encodes CAGSHGTSGNEQYF. Looking up the rest from reference TRBV7-2 and TRBJ2-7 gives the full variable domain: GAGVSQSPSNKVTEKGKDVELRCDPISGHTALYWYRQSLGQGLEFLIYFQGNSAPDKSGLPSDRFSAERTGGSVSTLTIQRTQQEDSAVYLCAGSHGTSGNEQYFGPGTRLTVT.

The chain links TRBV6-4 to TRBJ2-1; the match to TRBD2 covers 8 bases. The junction had 0 bases not matched to a gene; V was cut back by 0 bases and J by 2 bases. The CDR3 length is 15 residues. Germline CDR1 reads MRHNA; CDR2 reads SNTAGT. CDR3 coding DNA: TGTGCCAGCAGTGACTCTAGCGGGGCCTACAATGAGCAGTTCTTC. Translating it yields CASSDSSGAYNEQFF.

The chain's CDR3 is CASRAYQETQYF. CDR3 sequence (DNA): TGTGCCAGCCGGGCGTACCAAGAGACCCAGTACTTC. The chain employs TRBV2 and TRBJ2-5; D gene uncertain. V was trimmed by 8 bases and J by 0 bases, leaving 7 bases between them. Germline CDR1 reads SNHLY; CDR2 reads FYNNEI. CDR3 length: 12 amino acids.

J is TRBJ2-7 and V is TRBV6-1; perhaps TRBD1 as D (5 bases). Trimming pared 5 bases from V and 0 bases from J, leaving 11 bases between. CDR1 MNHNS and CDR2 SASEGT come from the germline V gene. The CDR3 runs to 14 residues. CDR3: CASSRTPASYEQYF. For the CDR3, the DNA is TGTGCCAGCAGTAGGACACCAGCCTCCTACGAGCAGTACTTC.

This clonotype turned up a few times. V and J are TRBV6-5 and TRBJ2-5; D is unclear. V was trimmed by 2 bases and J by 5 bases, leaving 9 bases between them. The CDR3 is 13 amino acids. The germline V gene encodes CDR1 MNHEY and CDR2 SVGAGI. This chain's CDR3 is CASSYRTRETQYF. The DNA for the CDR3 is TGTGCCAGCAGTTACAGGACGAGGGAGACCCAGTACTTC.

The CDR3 DNA sequence: TGTGCCAGTAGTTCCCGCCCGACTAGCGGGGGGGGGGAGACCCAGTACTTC. Encoded protein: CASSSRPTSGGGETQYF. The rearrangement uses TRBV19 and TRBJ2-5; 14 bases agree with TRBD2. CDR3 size: 17 residues. CDR1 LNHDA and CDR2 SQIVND come from the germline V gene (reference sequence). The V gene end was trimmed by 5 bases and the J gene end by 5 bases; junction bases not matched to a gene: 10.

The rearrangement uses TRBV7-9 and TRBJ2-7; tentatively, D is TRBD2 (6 bases). Germline V lookup: CDR1 SEHNR, CDR2 FQNEAQ (reference sequence). This CDR3 is 12 amino acids long. V was shortened by 0 bases and J by 6 bases, with 6 bases between the two germline ends. The CDR3 protein is CASSLARGEQYF. CDR3 nucleotide sequence: TGTGCCAGCAGCTTAGCGCGGGGCGAGCAGTACTTC.

In its sample, this clonotype was seen a few times. The rearrangement uses TRBV28 and TRBJ1-1; D unclear. The V and J ends lost 8 bases and 0 bases respectively, with 19 bases between them. Germline V gene data show CDR1 as MDHEN and CDR2 as SYDVKM. This CDR3 spans 16 amino acids. The CDR3 reads CASFTLGGSMNTEAFF. The CDR3 DNA sequence: TGTGCCAGCTTCACTCTAGGAGGAAGCATGAACACTGAAGCTTTCTTT.